The 24 T cell receptor beta chains given below trace back to one sample, sequenced in a study of control samples from healthy donors and cancer patients. Some clones are missing from TCRdb's copy, which holds only in-frame ones; the method was immunoSEQ multiplex PCR. The top ten clones hold less than 2% of a sample with about 140,000 clones, about 90% of them seen once. Material for sequencing was blood. The receptor source for this set is a man aged 18-30 years in good health.

The gene calls are TRBV29-1 and TRBJ1-1, with a weak D call TRBD1 (6 bases). From germline, CDR1 is SQVTM and CDR2 ANQGSEA. The V and J ends lost 0 bases and 8 bases respectively, with 16 bases between them. The CDR3 contains 14 residues. The CDR3 DNA reads as TGCAGCGTTGAAGACCCCAATCGGGACATCGAAGCTTTCTTT. It specifies CSVEDPNRDIEAFF.

The V call is TRBV6-5, the J call TRBJ2-7, with 10 bases matching TRBD2. Germline loops: CDR1 MNHEY, CDR2 SVGAGI. The CDR3 is made up of 16 amino acids. Losses at the gene ends were 4 bases for V and 1 base for J; bases not matched to a gene: 7. The CDR3 here is CASSFPILAGSYEQYF. CDR3 DNA: TGTGCCAGCAGTTTTCCTATACTAGCGGGGTCCTACGAGCAGTACTTC.

The chain uses TRBV7-2 and TRBJ2-4; the D call may be TRBD1 or TRBD2 (5 bases each). The CDR3 sequence is 15 residues long. Trimming removed 4 bases from V and 8 bases from J, with 18 bases in between. Germline assignment: CDR1 SGHTA and CDR2 FQGNSA. The CDR3 reads CASSSGTLSSDIQYF. CDR3 sequence (DNA): TGTGCCAGCAGCTCCGGGACGCTGAGTAGTGACATTCAGTACTTC.

About this clone itself: Different DNA sequences within this sample yield the same CDR3. The gene calls are TRBV9 and TRBJ1-1; D not resolved. CDR3 length equals 12 residues. The V end lost 7 bases, the J end lost 2 bases, and 9 bases lay between the germline ends. Germline CDR1 is SGDLS and CDR2 is YYNGEE. The CDR3 sequence: CASSSSNTEAFF. CDR3 DNA sequence: TGTGCCAGCTCCAGCAGTAACACTGAAGCTTTCTTT.

The chain employs TRBV7-9 and TRBJ2-2, with 13 bases identical to TRBD2. This CDR3 has 16 amino acids. CDR1 SEHNR and CDR2 FQNEAQ come from the germline V gene (reference sequence). The junction had 6 bases not matched to a gene; V was cut back by 5 bases and J by 6 bases. CDR3 protein: CASSPPTSGGSGELFF. CDR3 in DNA: TGTGCCAGCAGCCCTCCGACTAGCGGGGGGTCCGGGGAGCTGTTTTTT.

The V call is TRBV27, the J call TRBJ2-7; possibly TRBD1 or TRBD2 for D (6 bases each). Trimming left V 6 bases short and J 5 bases short, with 17 bases between. CDR3 length equals 14 residues. CDR1 is MNHEY and CDR2 is SMNVEV in the germline V gene (reference sequence). CDR3 protein: CASSEGGFGDEQYF. CDR3 coding DNA: TGTGCCAGCAGCGAGGGGGGATTCGGTGACGAGCAGTACTTC.

The chain combines TRBV30 with TRBJ2-3, with 9 bases that match TRBD2. The length of the CDR3 is 15 residues. CDR1 is GTSNPN, CDR2 SVGIG, per germline (reference sequence). V trimming: 0 bases; J trimming: 2 bases; junction bases outside the gene matches: 3. For the CDR3, the DNA is TGTGCCTGGAGTGTCGCGGGGGGGCCCACAGATACGCAGTATTTT. Translation: CAWSVAGGPTDTQYF.

This sequence joins TRBV4-3 and TRBJ2-1, with D unresolved. CDR3 size: 16 residues. Germline V gene sequence: CDR1 LGHNA, CDR2 YSLEER. V was cut by 0 bases and J by 6 bases, with 15 bases left in between. CDR3 sequence (DNA): TGCGCCAGCAGCCAAGATAGAGCTCCCACCACCAATGAGCAGTTCTTC. This codes for CASSQDRAPTTNEQFF.

This chain connects TRBV7-8 to TRBJ2-3, with 8 bases lining up with TRBD1. The CDR3 runs 15 residues. The germline gives CDR1 SGHVS, CDR2 FQNEAQ. J was trimmed by 5 bases and V by 5 bases; bases with no gene match: 9. For the CDR3, the DNA is TGTGCCAGCAGCCTCGAGGACAGGGACGGAGATACGCAGTATTTT. It translates to CASSLEDRDGDTQYF.

This sequence joins TRBV5-4 and TRBJ2-1, with D possibly being TRBD2 (5 bases). The V gene's germline CDR1 is SGHNT and CDR2 YYREEE (reference sequence). CDR3 length: 15 residues. Trimming left V 4 bases short and J 3 bases short, with 14 bases between. The CDR3 DNA reads as TGTGCCAGCAGCCCCGATGGACTTCACTACAATGAGCAGTTCTTC. This sequence encodes CASSPDGLHYNEQFF.

The genes are TRBV28 and TRBJ1-1, with 7 bases identical to TRBD1. Trimming took 3 bases from V and 1 from J; bases not matched to a gene: 2. The CDR3 totals 14 residues. Germline CDR1 reads MDHEN; CDR2 reads SYDVKM. The CDR3 spells CASSFDRANTEAFF. Here the CDR3 DNA reads TGTGCCAGCAGTTTTGACAGGGCGAACACTGAAGCTTTCTTT.

This clone was seen a few times. The V and J genes are TRBV4-3 and TRBJ1-2, with TRBD1 identical over 7 bases. Germline trimming cut 3 bases from V and 8 bases from J; bases unmatched to any gene: 9. The CDR3 consists of 14 residues. Looked up from germline, CDR1 is LGHNA and CDR2 is YSLEER. The CDR3 loop reads CASSHDTTGRGYTF. For the CDR3, the DNA is TGCGCCAGCAGCCACGACACGACAGGGCGCGGCTACACCTTC.

V and J are TRBV7-6 and TRBJ1-3; D is uncertain. Trimming left V 0 bases short and J 0 bases short, with 9 bases between. The CDR3 is 16 residues long. In germline, CDR1 is SGHVS, CDR2 FNYEAQ. CDR3 loop: CASSLARSSSGNTIYF. CDR3 DNA sequence: TGTGCCAGCAGCTTAGCGAGGAGTAGCTCTGGAAACACCATATATTTT.

V gene TRBV7-8 combines with J gene TRBJ2-5; no definite D call. The V end lost 4 bases, the J end lost 4 bases, and 16 bases lay between the germline ends. Germline V lookup: CDR1 SGHVS, CDR2 FQNEAQ. This CDR3 is built from 15 residues. CDR3 in amino acids: CASSSLEVLGETQYF. The CDR3 nucleotides read TGTGCCAGCAGCTCGCTAGAGGTATTGGGAGAGACCCAGTACTTC.

The chain recombines TRBV5-1 with TRBJ2-7; the match to TRBD1 covers 12 bases. The trim removed 3 bases at V and 7 bases at J, leaving 5 bases unmatched. In germline, CDR1 is SGHRS, CDR2 YFSETQ. The CDR3 has 14 amino acids. The CDR3 spells CASSSGQGAGEQYF. Here the CDR3 DNA reads TGCGCCAGCAGCTCGGGACAGGGGGCGGGGGAGCAGTACTTC.

CDR3 sequence: CASSVLANNQETQYF. CDR3 nucleotides: TGTGCCAGCAGTGTGTTAGCGAACAACCAAGAGACCCAGTACTTC. The chain uses TRBV2 and TRBJ2-5; tentatively, D is TRBD2 (5 bases). Germline V CDR1 and CDR2: SNHLY, FYNNEI. Trimming pared 4 bases from V and 0 bases from J, leaving 12 bases between. The CDR3 has 15 residues.

J is TRBJ1-1 and V is TRBV27; 7 bases align to TRBD1. J was trimmed by 4 bases and V by 3 bases; bases with no gene match: 8. The CDR3 has 15 amino acids. The germline V gene has CDR1 MNHEY and CDR2 SMNVEV (reference sequence). As DNA, the CDR3 is TGTGCCAGCAGTTTCGGGTCAGGGGGGTTCACTGAAGCTTTCTTT. Its translation: CASSFGSGGFTEAFF.

V and J are TRBV6-4 and TRBJ2-1; 14 bases are a match to TRBD2. The V and J ends lost 5 bases and 7 bases, in that order; junction bases with no gene match: 4. The germline V gene has CDR1 MRHNA and CDR2 SNTAGT. This CDR3 spans 15 amino acids. In DNA form, the CDR3 reads TGTGCCAGCAGTACGGGACTAGCGGGGGTGAATGAGCAGTTCTTC. Protein product: CASSTGLAGVNEQFF.

This clone was counted between two and nine times. The chain has TRBV7-3 and TRBJ2-1; D is possibly TRBD1 or TRBD2 (5 bases each). Germline V gene sequence: CDR1 SGHTA, CDR2 FQGTGA. V was pared by 0 bases and J by 4 bases, with 10 bases between. The CDR3 has 15 amino acids. As DNA, the CDR3 is TGTGCCAGCAGCTTAACGATAGGGGAGTACAATGAGCAGTTCTTC. Translating it yields CASSLTIGEYNEQFF.

This clone was counted once. The genes are TRBV28 and TRBJ1-5; D ambiguous. V was trimmed by 6 bases and J by 3 bases, leaving 12 bases between them. The V gene's germline CDR1 is MDHEN and CDR2 SYDVKM. The CDR3 covers 14 residues. CDR3 region: CASSLDGHNQPQHF. CDR3 coding DNA: TGTGCCAGCAGCTTGGACGGGCACAATCAGCCCCAGCATTTT. Combining the CDR3 with reference TRBV28 and TRBJ1-5 gives the whole variable domain DVKVTQSSRYLVKRTGEKVFLECVQDMDHENMFWYRQDPGLGLRLIYFSYDVKMKEKGDIPEGYSVSREKKERFSLILESASTNQTSMYLCASSLDGHNQPQHFGDGTRLSIL.

This clone appeared a single time. The chain has TRBV7-2 and TRBJ2-7; D perhaps matches TRBD2 (6 bases). Per the germline V gene, CDR1 is SGHTA and CDR2 is FQGNSA. The germline V and J ends were trimmed by 0 bases and 2 bases, with 11 bases remaining between them. There are 15 residues in the CDR3. The CDR3: CASSLARSGPYEQYF. As DNA, the CDR3 is TGTGCCAGCAGCTTAGCGCGGAGCGGGCCCTACGAGCAGTACTTC.

This chain connects TRBV7-8 to TRBJ1-2; D is possibly TRBD1 (5 bases). Germline CDR1 reads SGHVS; CDR2 reads FQNEAQ. The CDR3 runs to 16 residues. The V and J ends lost 0 bases and 4 bases respectively, with 15 bases between them. This chain's CDR3 is CASSLAGLPGTYGYTF. The CDR3 coding sequence is TGTGCCAGCAGCTTAGCGGGACTCCCAGGGACCTATGGCTACACCTTC.

The V and J genes are TRBV4-2 and TRBJ1-1; no firm D call. The germline V gene encodes CDR1 LGHNA and CDR2 YNFKEQ. Trimming stripped 1 base from V and 7 bases from J, with 16 bases between. The CDR3 is 15 residues long. The CDR3 spells CASSQAGRQFLEAFF. In DNA, the CDR3 is TGTGCCAGCAGCCAAGCAGGACGGCAGTTCCTTGAAGCTTTCTTT.

CDR3 DNA sequence: TGTGCCAGTAGCAGCGGGACAGCGGAAAGCTCCTATAATTCACCCCTCCACTTT. Residues: CASSSGTAESSYNSPLHF. V gene TRBV19 combines with J gene TRBJ1-6; 7 nucleotides agree with TRBD1. This CDR3 comprises 18 residues. Germline V gene lookup returns CDR1 LNHDA and CDR2 SQIVND (reference sequence). V shed 6 bases and J 0 bases; nucleotides not matched to a gene: 11.